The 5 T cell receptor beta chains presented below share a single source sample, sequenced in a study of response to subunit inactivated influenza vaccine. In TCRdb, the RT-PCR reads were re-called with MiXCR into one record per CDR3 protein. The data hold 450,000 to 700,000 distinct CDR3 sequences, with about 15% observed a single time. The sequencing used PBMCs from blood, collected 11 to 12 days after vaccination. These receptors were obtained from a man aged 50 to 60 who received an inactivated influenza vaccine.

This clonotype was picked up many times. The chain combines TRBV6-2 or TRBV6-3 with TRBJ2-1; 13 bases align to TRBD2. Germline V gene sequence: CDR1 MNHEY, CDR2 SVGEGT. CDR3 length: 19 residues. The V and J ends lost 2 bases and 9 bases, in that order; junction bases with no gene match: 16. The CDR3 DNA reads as TGTGCCAGCAGTTACGAGAGAAGGTCCGGACTAGCGGGAGTAGGTGAGCAGTTCTTC. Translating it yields CASSYERRSGLAGVGEQFF.

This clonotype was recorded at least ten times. DNA of the CDR3: TGCGCCAGCAGCCCCGGACTAGCGGGAGGGCCTGAGTTCTTC. It yields the protein CASSPGLAGGPEFF. This rearrangement joins TRBV5-1 to TRBJ2-1; 15 positions match TRBD2. The trim removed 4 bases at V and 14 bases at J, leaving 7 bases unmatched. Germline CDR1 is SGHRS and CDR2 is YFSETQ. There are 14 residues in the CDR3.

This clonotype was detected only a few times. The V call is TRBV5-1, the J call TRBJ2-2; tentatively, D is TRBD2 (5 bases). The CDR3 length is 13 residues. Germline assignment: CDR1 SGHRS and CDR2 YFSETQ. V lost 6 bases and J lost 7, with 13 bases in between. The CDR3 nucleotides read TGCGCCAGCACCTCAACGGGGTTCGGGGAGCTGTTTTTT. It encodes CASTSTGFGELFF.

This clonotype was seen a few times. As DNA, the CDR3 is TGCAGCGTTGTTGTAGGGGTCCACTCCTACAATGAGCAGTTCTTC. Amino acid sequence: CSVVVGVHSYNEQFF. The chain has TRBV29-1 and TRBJ2-1, with D possibly TRBD1 on 5 matching bases. The CDR3 covers 15 residues. V was shortened by 4 bases and J by 0 bases, with 13 bases between the two germline ends. Germline V gene lookup returns CDR1 SQVTM and CDR2 ANQGSEA.

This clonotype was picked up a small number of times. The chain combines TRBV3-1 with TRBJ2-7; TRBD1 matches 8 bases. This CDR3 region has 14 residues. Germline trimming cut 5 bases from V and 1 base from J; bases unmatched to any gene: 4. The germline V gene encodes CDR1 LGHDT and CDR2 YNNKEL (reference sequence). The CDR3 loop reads CASSNRQGSYEQYF. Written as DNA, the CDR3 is TGTGCCAGCAGCAACCGACAGGGGTCCTACGAGCAGTACTTC.